This is a list of T cell receptor beta chains from one sample in a study of blood T cell repertoires in COVID-19. Data came from immunoSEQ multiplex PCR; TCRdb stores just in-frame clones and leaves some out. The repertoire consists of about 230,000 clones, with around four fifths occurring once and the leading ten covering 25% to 35%. The sample taken for sequencing was peripheral blood. These receptors originate from a man in his forties with acute or convalescent COVID-19. Each CDR3 is given with its conserved first and last residue. The D gene is left open where the match is weak. The listing skips clone size in some rows; elsewhere it reads once, few, many or a size class.

cdr3_aa cdr3_nt cdr3_length j_call clone_size d_call v_call
CASSRGTGDRNEQFF TGTGCCAGCTCCCGCGGGACAGGGGACCGGAATGAGCAGTTCTTC 15 TRBJ2-1 once TRBD1 TRBV18
CASGRREEFAEAFF TGTGCTAGTGGACGGAGGGAGGAGTTCGCTGAAGCTTTCTTT 14 TRBJ1-1 many . TRBV12-5
CSVVLRGRIYGYTF TGCAGCGTTGTCTTGCGGGGGCGGATCTATGGCTACACCTTC 14 TRBJ1-2 . . TRBV29-1
CAWSVSGETQYF TGTGCCTGGAGTGTGTCGGGGGAGACCCAGTACTTC 12 TRBJ2-5 . . TRBV30
CASRPGTVPDTQYF TGTGCCAGCAGACCGGGAACTGTACCAGATACGCAGTATTTT 14 TRBJ2-3 . . TRBV7-2
CACSGGDGQPQHF TGTGCCTGCTCGGGGGGGGACGGTCAGCCCCAGCATTTT 13 TRBJ1-5 once . TRBV30
CASSPLAGVSEQYF TGTGCCAGCAGCCCATTAGCGGGAGTCTCCGAGCAGTACTTC 14 TRBJ2-7 . TRBD2 TRBV7-8
CASSYSRGIYEQYF TGTGCCAGCAGTTACTCGCGGGGAATCTACGAGCAGTACTTC 14 TRBJ2-7 . . TRBV6-5
CASTRRGGGTEAFF TGTGCCAGCACCCGAAGAGGGGGGGGCACTGAAGCTTTCTTT 14 TRBJ1-1 . . TRBV6-5
CAWTRSQGPLHF TGTGCCTGGACCCGTTCTCAGGGCCCCCTCCACTTT 12 TRBJ1-6 . . TRBV30
CASSQGLENEQFF TGTGCCAGCAGCCAAGGACTAGAAAATGAGCAGTTCTTC 13 TRBJ2-1 . TRBD2 TRBV11-2
CASSVQGSNTEAFF TGCGCCAGCAGCGTGCAGGGGAGTAACACTGAAGCTTTCTTT 14 TRBJ1-1 . . TRBV5-1
CASSAYRGERTGELFF TGCGCCAGCAGTGCATACAGGGGGGAGAGGACCGGGGAGCTGTTTTTT 16 TRBJ2-2 . TRBD1 TRBV10-1
CASSLVSSGRSRTGELFF TGCGCCAGCAGCTTGGTTTCTAGCGGGAGGTCGAGGACCGGGGAGCTGTTTTTT 18 TRBJ2-2 once TRBD2 TRBV5-1
CASSPRGGTRGDQPQHF TGTGCCAGCAGCCCGAGGGGGGGAACGAGAGGGGATCAGCCCCAGCATTTT 17 TRBJ1-5 . . TRBV7-6
CASSQLSGGGYGYTF TGTGCCAGCAGCCAATTATCAGGGGGAGGCTATGGCTACACCTTC 15 TRBJ1-2 . TRBD1 TRBV16
CASSLAGDQPQHF TGTGCCAGCAGCTTAGCAGGGGACCAGCCCCAGCATTTT 13 TRBJ1-5 . . TRBV11-2
CASSQRGGAAKNIQYF TGTGCCAGCAGCCAAAGAGGTGGCGCGGCCAAAAACATTCAGTACTTC 16 TRBJ2-4 . . TRBV3-1/TRBV3-2
CASTPGQQETQYF TGTGCCAGCACCCCGGGACAGCAAGAGACCCAGTACTTC 13 TRBJ2-5 . TRBD1 TRBV12-3/TRBV12-4
CASMGSLPQHF TGTGCCAGCATGGGCAGTCTTCCCCAGCATTTT 11 TRBJ1-5 . . TRBV12-3/TRBV12-4
CASSLAEGSGRRNTEAFF TGTGCCAGCAGCTTGGCCGAGGGAAGCGGACGGCGGAACACTGAAGCTTTCTTT 18 TRBJ1-1 . . TRBV5-5
CASSRQVSYEQYF TGTGCCAGTAGTAGACAGGTTTCCTACGAGCAGTACTTC 13 TRBJ2-7 . . TRBV19
CASSQDSGRAGNEQFF TGCGCCAGCAGCCAAGATAGCGGGAGGGCCGGCAATGAGCAGTTCTTC 16 TRBJ2-1 . TRBD2 TRBV4-1
CASSPGVRQGAHEQFF TGTGCCAGCAGCCCAGGGGTGCGACAGGGGGCACATGAGCAGTTCTTC 16 TRBJ2-1 few TRBD1 TRBV7-2
CASGDPGGTEAFF TGCGCCAGCGGAGACCCAGGGGGCACTGAAGCTTTCTTT 13 TRBJ1-1 . TRBD1 TRBV5-1
CASSNTSSVSGELFF TGCGCCAGCAGCAACACAAGTAGCGTATCCGGGGAGCTGTTTTTT 15 TRBJ2-2 . . TRBV5-1
CASSSRRGLEKLFF TGTGCCAGCAGTTCCCGGCGGGGTTTGGAAAAACTGTTTTTT 14 TRBJ1-4 . . TRBV6-5
CASRGRDRDYGYTF TGTGCCAGCAGGGGCCGGGACAGGGACTATGGCTACACCTTC 14 TRBJ1-2 . TRBD1 TRBV6-5
CASSFRTSGAEQFF TGTGCCAGCAGCTTCCGGACTAGCGGGGCGGAGCAGTTCTTC 14 TRBJ2-1 . TRBD2 TRBV7-2
CASQPGEGGPRSLHF TGCGCCAGCCAACCCGGGGAAGGGGGACCCAGGTCCCTCCACTTT 15 TRBJ1-6 . . TRBV5-1
CASWWTGRRNTEAFF TGTGCCAGCTGGTGGACAGGGCGGAGGAACACTGAAGCTTTCTTT 15 TRBJ1-1 . TRBD1 TRBV6-5
CASSLAPSSYNSPLHF TGTGCCAGCAGCTTGGCTCCTAGCTCCTATAATTCACCCCTCCACTTT 16 TRBJ1-6 . . TRBV5-6
CASSWAGGANYGYTF TGTGCCAGCAGTTGGGCGGGGGGGGCTAACTATGGCTACACCTTC 15 TRBJ1-2 . . TRBV27
CASSSTGLQPIYGYTF TGTGCCAGCAGCTCAACAGGTCTCCAGCCTATCTATGGCTACACCTTC 16 TRBJ1-2 few . TRBV7-2
CASSDGQPVNYGYTF TGTGCCAGCAGCGACGGACAACCCGTTAACTATGGCTACACCTTC 15 TRBJ1-2 . . TRBV9
CASSQTGGNSYNSPLHF TGTGCCAGCTCGCAAACAGGGGGAAACTCCTATAATTCACCCCTCCACTTT 17 TRBJ1-6 . TRBD1 TRBV18
CSVAEGKGEQYF TGCAGCGTTGCGGAGGGCAAAGGCGAGCAGTACTTC 12 TRBJ2-7 . . TRBV29-1
CATSGPGAGLNEKLFF TGTGCCACCAGCGGCCCGGGTGCCGGCCTTAATGAAAAACTGTTTTTT 16 TRBJ1-4 once . TRBV15
CASGSGRGAYTGELFF TGTGCTAGTGGCTCAGGGAGGGGGGCTTACACCGGGGAGCTGTTTTTT 16 TRBJ2-2 few . TRBV12-5
CASTLFTGGVQPQHF TGTGCCAGCACCCTTTTTACAGGGGGCGTTCAGCCCCAGCATTTT 15 TRBJ1-5 . TRBD1 TRBV6-5
CASRVTSNYGYTF TGTGCCTCCCGGGTCACTTCTAACTATGGCTACACCTTC 13 TRBJ1-2 . . TRBV6-5
CASSRDRGRQETQYF TGTGCCAGCAGCCGTGACAGGGGCCGGCAAGAGACCCAGTACTTC 15 TRBJ2-5 few TRBD1 TRBV7-7
CASSSAGKTQETQYF TGTGCCAGCAGCTCCGCCGGGAAGACCCAAGAGACCCAGTACTTC 15 TRBJ2-5 . . TRBV9
CASRTGQGTQYF TGTGCCAGCAGGACAGGGCAAGGTACGCAGTATTTT 12 TRBJ2-3 . TRBD1 TRBV6-5
CSASGQQETQYF TGCAGTGCTAGTGGCCAGCAAGAGACCCAGTACTTC 12 TRBJ2-5 . . TRBV20-1
CASRGRDSNYGYTF TGTGCTAGTAGGGGCAGGGATTCTAACTATGGCTACACCTTC 14 TRBJ1-2 . . TRBV19
CASSHAPGRAEKLFF TGTGCCAGCAGCCACGCCCCGGGCAGGGCCGAAAAACTGTTTTTT 15 TRBJ1-4 . . TRBV3-1/TRBV3-2
CASSPFAAGGPETQYF TGTGCCAGTAGTCCATTTGCAGCGGGAGGGCCGGAGACCCAGTACTTC 16 TRBJ2-5 . TRBD2 TRBV19